Shown below are 5 T cell receptor beta chains from a single sample sequenced in a study of shared clonotypes between healthy human individuals. Repertoires were generated with immunoSEQ multiplex PCR, while TCRdb's copy carries only in-frame clones and drops some. The repertoire holds over 2 million clones, with about 94% as singletons. As defined, naive CD8 cells were CD45RO-negative and positively selected for CCR7, with terminally differentiated effector memory CD45RA+ cells excluded. The source material was naive CD8+ T cells sorted from blood. The origin of the receptors is a man aged 18 to 29 in good health.

Only one count was recorded for this clone. The CDR3: CASIHPPAGGSEGVNEQFF. The CDR3 coding sequence is TGTGCCAGCATCCACCCCCCAGCGGGAGGCAGTGAGGGAGTCAATGAGCAGTTCTTC. The genes are TRBV9 and TRBJ2-1; 9 bases are a match to TRBD2. Germline-derived CDR1 and CDR2 are SGDLS and YYNGEE. The V and J ends lost 6 bases and 6 bases, in that order; junction bases with no gene match: 22. This CDR3 spans 19 amino acids.

The V and J genes are TRBV4-3 and TRBJ2-2; D might be TRBD2 (6 bases). Per the germline V gene, CDR1 is LGHNA and CDR2 is YSLEER. Trimming stripped 3 bases from V and 0 bases from J, with 11 bases between. This CDR3 is 16 amino acids long. CDR3 amino acids: CASSQAGTSNTGELFF. CDR3 bases: TGCGCCAGCAGCCAGGCCGGGACTTCGAACACCGGGGAGCTGTTTTTT.

Comments on this clone: A read error may account for a junction end that differs from germline. V gene TRBV7-9 combines with J gene TRBJ2-1; 7 bases fit TRBD2. Germline V gene sequence: CDR1 SEHNR, CDR2 FQNEAQ (reference sequence). The CDR3 loop spans 18 amino acids. In DNA, the CDR3 is TGTGCCAGCAGCTCCACCTTCTTGGGGGAGGGCTCCCACAATGAGCAGTTCTTC. This encodes CASSSTFLGEGSHNEQFF.

CDR3 residues: CASSMDKANYGYTF. The CDR3 nucleotides are TGTGCCAGCAGCATGGACAAAGCTAACTATGGCTACACCTTC. This rearrangement joins TRBV11-2 to TRBJ1-2; D may be TRBD1 (5 bases). Trimming cost V 5 bases and J 0 bases, with 10 bases left between them. This CDR3 comprises 14 residues. Looked up from germline, CDR1 is SGHAT and CDR2 is FQNNGV.

The genes are TRBV4-1 and TRBJ2-7; D may be TRBD1 (5 bases). The germline gives CDR1 MGHRA, CDR2 YSYEKL. V lost 0 bases and J lost 2, with 8 bases in between. The CDR3 consists of 14 residues. The CDR3 region is CASSQDGAAYEQYF. The CDR3 DNA sequence: TGCGCCAGCAGCCAAGATGGGGCAGCCTACGAGCAGTACTTC.